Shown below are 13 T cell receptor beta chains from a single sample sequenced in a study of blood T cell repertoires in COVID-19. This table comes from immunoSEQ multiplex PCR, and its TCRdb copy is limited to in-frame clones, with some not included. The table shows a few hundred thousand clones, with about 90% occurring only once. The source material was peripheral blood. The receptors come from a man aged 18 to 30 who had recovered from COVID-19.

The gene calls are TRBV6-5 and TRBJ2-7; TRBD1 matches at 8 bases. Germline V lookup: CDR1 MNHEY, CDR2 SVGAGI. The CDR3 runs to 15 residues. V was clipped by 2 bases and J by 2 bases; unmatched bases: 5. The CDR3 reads CASSYGQGAAYEQYF. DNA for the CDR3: TGTGCCAGCAGTTACGGTCAGGGGGCGGCCTACGAGCAGTACTTC.

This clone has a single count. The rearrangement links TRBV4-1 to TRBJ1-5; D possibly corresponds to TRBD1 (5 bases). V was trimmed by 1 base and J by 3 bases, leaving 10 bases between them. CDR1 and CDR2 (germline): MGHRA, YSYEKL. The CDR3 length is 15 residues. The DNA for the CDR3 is TGCGCCAGCAGCCAAGTAGGGGTGGACAATCAGCCCCAGCATTTT. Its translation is CASSQVGVDNQPQHF.

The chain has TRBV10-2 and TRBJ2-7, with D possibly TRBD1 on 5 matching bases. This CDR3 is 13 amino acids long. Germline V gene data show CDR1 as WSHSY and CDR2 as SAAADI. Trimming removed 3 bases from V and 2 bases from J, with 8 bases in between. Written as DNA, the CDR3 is TGCGCCAGCAGTGACCTGACAGCCTACGAGCAGTACTTC. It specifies CASSDLTAYEQYF.

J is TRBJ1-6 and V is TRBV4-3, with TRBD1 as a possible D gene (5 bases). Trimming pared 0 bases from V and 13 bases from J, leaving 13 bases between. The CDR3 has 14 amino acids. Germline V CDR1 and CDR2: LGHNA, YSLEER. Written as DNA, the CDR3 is TGCGCCAGCAGCCAAGATAAGGGGCTTATTCCCCTCCACTTT. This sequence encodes CASSQDKGLIPLHF.

The CDR3 loop is CASSHPDRVVGYTF. CDR3 DNA: TGTGCCAGCAGTCACCCGGACAGGGTGGTTGGCTACACCTTC. The chain joins TRBV25-1 to TRBJ1-2, with 8 bases aligning to TRBD1. This CDR3 comprises 14 residues. V lost 5 bases to trimming and J lost 7 bases; unmatched junction nucleotides: 9. The germline V gene encodes CDR1 MGHDK and CDR2 SYGVNS.

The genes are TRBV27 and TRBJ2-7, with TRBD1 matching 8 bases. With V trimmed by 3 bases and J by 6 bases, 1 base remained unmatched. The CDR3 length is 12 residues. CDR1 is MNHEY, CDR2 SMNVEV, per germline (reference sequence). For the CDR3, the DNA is TGTGCCAGCAGTTTCGACAGGGGCGAGCAGTACTTC. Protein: CASSFDRGEQYF.

CDR3 in amino acids: CSVPDRYFTDTQYF. The CDR3 DNA is TGCAGCGTCCCGGACAGGTACTTCACAGATACGCAGTATTTT. The chain is built from TRBV29-1 and TRBJ2-3; 7 bases match TRBD1. CDR1 and CDR2 (germline): SQVTM, ANQGSEA. The J segment lost 2 bases and the V segment lost 6 bases, leaving 8 bases of the junction unmatched. This CDR3 comprises 14 residues.

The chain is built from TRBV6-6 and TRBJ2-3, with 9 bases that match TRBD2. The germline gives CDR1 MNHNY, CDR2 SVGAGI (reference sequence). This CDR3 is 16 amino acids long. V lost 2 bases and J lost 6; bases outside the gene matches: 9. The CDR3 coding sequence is TGTGCCAGCAGTTACCCCCCCACAACTAGCGGGGATACGCAGTATTTT. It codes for CASSYPPTTSGDTQYF.

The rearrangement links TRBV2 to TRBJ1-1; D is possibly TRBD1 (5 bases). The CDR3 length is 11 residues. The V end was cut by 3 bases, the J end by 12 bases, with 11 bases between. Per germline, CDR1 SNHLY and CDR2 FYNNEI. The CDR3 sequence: CASSETGGTFF. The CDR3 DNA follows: TGTGCCAGCAGTGAGACGGGGGGGACTTTCTTT.

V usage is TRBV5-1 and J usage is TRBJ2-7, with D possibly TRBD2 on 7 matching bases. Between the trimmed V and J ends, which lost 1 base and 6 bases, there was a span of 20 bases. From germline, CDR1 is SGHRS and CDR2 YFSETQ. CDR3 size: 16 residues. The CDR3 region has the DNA TGCGCCAGCAGCTTGTCCTTAGGGGGAGGGGGAGGCGAGCAGTACTTC. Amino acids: CASSLSLGGGGGEQYF. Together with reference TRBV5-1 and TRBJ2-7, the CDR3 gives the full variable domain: KAGVTQTPRYLIKTRGQQVTLSCSPISGHRSVSWYQQTPGQGLQFLFEYFSETQRNKGNFPGRFSGRQFSNSRSEMNVSTLELGDSALYLCASSLSLGGGGGEQYFGPGTRLTVT.

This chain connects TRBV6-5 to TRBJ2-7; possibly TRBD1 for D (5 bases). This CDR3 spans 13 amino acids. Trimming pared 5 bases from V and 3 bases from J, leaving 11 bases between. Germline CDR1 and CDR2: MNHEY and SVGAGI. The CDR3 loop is CASSPGLFYEQYF. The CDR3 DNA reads TGTGCCAGCAGTCCAGGGTTGTTCTACGAGCAGTACTTC.

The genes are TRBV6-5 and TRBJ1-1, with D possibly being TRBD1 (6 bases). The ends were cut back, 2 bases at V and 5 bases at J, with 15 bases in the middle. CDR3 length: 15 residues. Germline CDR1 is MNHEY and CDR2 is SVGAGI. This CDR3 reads CASSYTGGRWTEAFF. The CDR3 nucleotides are TGTGCCAGCAGTTACACGGGGGGCCGATGGACTGAAGCTTTCTTT.

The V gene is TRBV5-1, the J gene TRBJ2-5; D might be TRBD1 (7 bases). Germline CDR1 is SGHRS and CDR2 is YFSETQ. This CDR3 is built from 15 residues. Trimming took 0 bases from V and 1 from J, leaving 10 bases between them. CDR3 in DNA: TGCGCCAGCAGCTTGGCGGGGGACAGCCAAGAGACCCAGTACTTC. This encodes CASSLAGDSQETQYF.